One sample yielded the 2 T cell receptor beta chains listed below, sequenced in a study of a mutant IDH1 vaccine in newly diagnosed glioma. Libraries were prepared by immunoSEQ multiplex PCR; TCRdb keeps only in-frame clonotypes and omits some of them. This repertoire shows fewer than 100,000 clones, around nine tenths found once; its top ten account for roughly 0.6%. Time point denoted: baseline, week 1 (first vaccination visit). Described treatment: pre-vaccination baseline after standard-of-care therapy. The specimen was PBMCs, collected from a glioma patient treated with radiotherapy, temozolomide or both. Receptors were obtained from a woman aged 45 to 65 with glioma.

This clone appeared once. Relative to the germline gene, one junction end is altered; a read error may explain this. The identical CDR3 is also encoded by other nucleotide sequences in the sample. The chain employs TRBV20-1 and TRBJ2-7, with D possibly TRBD2 on 5 matching bases. The CDR3 contains 11 residues. The germline gives CDR1 DFQATT, CDR2 SNEGSKA (reference sequence). CDR3 sequence reads: CSARVAGEQYF. In nucleotides, the CDR3 is TGCAGTGCTAGAGTGGCGGGCGAGCAGTACTTT.

The V gene is TRBV27, the J gene TRBJ2-1; 7 bases line up with TRBD1. After removal of 0 bases from V and 3 bases from J, the junction contained 5 bases not matched to a gene. The germline V gene has CDR1 MNHEY and CDR2 SMNVEV (reference sequence). The CDR3 is 16 amino acids. For the CDR3, the DNA is TGTGCCAGCAGTTTATCGTCTAGGGGGCTCTACAATGAGCAGTTCTTC. Translating it yields CASSLSSRGLYNEQFF.